This T cell receptor (beta chain) was documented in a study of CD8+CD57+ T cells in acquired aplastic anemia. Across the whole study: Across the sorted CD4+ and CD8+ cells, DNA amounts averaged 3.2 ug.

The sequenced patients had an expansion of CD8+CD57+ cells seen by flow cytometry. Untreated patients provided the blood samples, with no therapy given before sampling. CDR3 length equals 15 residues. The ends were cut back, 4 bases at V and 7 bases at J, with 19 bases in the middle. CDR1 LGHDT and CDR2 YNNKEL come from the germline V gene (reference sequence). This clonotype was observed at least ten times. Its antigen is as yet unknown. Findings and limits, study-wide: Both patients and controls carried the same twenty-nine CD8+ CDR3 sequences. Patients and controls had CD8+ Simpson's diversity values that were not significantly distinct.

Genomic DNA acted as the template from which TCR beta VDJ combination and CDR3 sequence profiling were carried out. TCRdb ran MiXCR on the reads and lists one entry per CDR3 protein. The sample carries 150,000 to 200,000 distinct CDR3 sequences, 47% recorded once. Sequenced sample: sorted CD4+, CD8+, or CD8+CD57+ T cells (not recorded which) from PBMCs. This sequence joins TRBV3-1 and TRBJ1-2; D may be TRBD1 (6 bases). This clonotype was sampled from a human donor with aplastic anemia. CDR3 DNA sequence: TGTGCCAGCAGCCCATCCCCACAGGGCAGCTTTGGCTACACCTTC. It specifies CASSPSPQGSFGYTF.